A single TCR beta chain is shown here with its context. The antigen is unknown. Some clones are missing from TCRdb's copy, which holds only in-frame ones; the method was immunoSEQ multiplex PCR. Of approximately 1.5 million clones detected, approximately 98.5% appear once; the ten largest clones hold approximately 0.38%. This entry is derived from a study of shared clonotypes between healthy human individuals. Findings of the study overall: Clonotype sharing across several donors was observed for around 5.1% of naive CD4 clonotypes.

This receptor was obtained from a man under 40 in good health. The sequencing input was naive CD4+ T cells sorted from blood. Stated subset: CD45RA+ positively selected.

CDR3 amino acids: CASTLRVSYEQYF. In nucleotides, the CDR3 is TGTGCCAGCACCCTCAGGGTCTCCTACGAGCAGTACTTC. J is TRBJ2-7 and V is TRBV2; a possible D gene is TRBD1 (5 bases). The CDR3 loop spans 13 amino acids. Per the germline V gene, CDR1 is SNHLY and CDR2 is FYNNEI. V lost 7 bases to trimming and J lost 0 bases, with 10 bases between them.